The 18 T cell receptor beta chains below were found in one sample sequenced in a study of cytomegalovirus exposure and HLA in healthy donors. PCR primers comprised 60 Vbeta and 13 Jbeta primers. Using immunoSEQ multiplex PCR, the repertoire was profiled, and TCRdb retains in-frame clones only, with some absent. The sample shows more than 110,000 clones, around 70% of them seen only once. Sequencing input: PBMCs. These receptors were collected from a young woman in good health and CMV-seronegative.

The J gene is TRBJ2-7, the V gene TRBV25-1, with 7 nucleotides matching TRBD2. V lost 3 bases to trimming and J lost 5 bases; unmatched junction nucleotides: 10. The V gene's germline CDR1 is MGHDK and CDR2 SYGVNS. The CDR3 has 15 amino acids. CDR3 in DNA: TGTGCCAGCAGTGAGATTTCTAGCGGCGTACACGAGCAGTACTTC. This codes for CASSEISSGVHEQYF.

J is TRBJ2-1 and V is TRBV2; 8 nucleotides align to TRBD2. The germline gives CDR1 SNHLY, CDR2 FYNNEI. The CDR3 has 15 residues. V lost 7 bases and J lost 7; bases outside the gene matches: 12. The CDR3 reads CASMIPGLVGNEQFF. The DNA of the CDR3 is TGTGCCAGCATGATACCGGGACTAGTAGGGAATGAGCAGTTCTTC.

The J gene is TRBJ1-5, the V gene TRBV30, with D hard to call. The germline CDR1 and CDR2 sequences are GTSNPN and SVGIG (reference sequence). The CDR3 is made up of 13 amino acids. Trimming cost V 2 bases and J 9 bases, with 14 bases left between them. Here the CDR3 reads CAWSLDTVGPQHF. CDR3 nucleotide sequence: TGTGCCTGGAGTCTCGACACAGTAGGGCCCCAGCATTTT. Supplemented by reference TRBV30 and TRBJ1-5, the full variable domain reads SQTIHQWPATLVQPVGSPLSLECTVEGTSNPNLYWYRQAAGRGLQLLFYSVGIGQISSEVPQNLSASRPQDRQFILSSKKLLLSDSGFYLCAWSLDTVGPQHFGDGTRLSIL.

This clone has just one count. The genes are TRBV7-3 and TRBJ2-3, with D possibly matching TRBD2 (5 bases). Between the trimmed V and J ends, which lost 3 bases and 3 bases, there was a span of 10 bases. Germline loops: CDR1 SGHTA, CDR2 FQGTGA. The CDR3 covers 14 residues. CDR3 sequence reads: CASSFLGLTDTQYF. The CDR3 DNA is TGTGCCAGCAGCTTCCTCGGACTTACAGATACGCAGTATTTT.

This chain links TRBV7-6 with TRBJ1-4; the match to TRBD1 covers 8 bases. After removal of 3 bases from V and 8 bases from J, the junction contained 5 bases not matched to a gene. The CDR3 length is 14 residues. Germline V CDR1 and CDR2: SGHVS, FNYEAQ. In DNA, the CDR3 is TGTGCCAGCAGCTTGACAGGGGAGGGAGAAAAACTGTTTTTT. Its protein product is CASSLTGEGEKLFF.

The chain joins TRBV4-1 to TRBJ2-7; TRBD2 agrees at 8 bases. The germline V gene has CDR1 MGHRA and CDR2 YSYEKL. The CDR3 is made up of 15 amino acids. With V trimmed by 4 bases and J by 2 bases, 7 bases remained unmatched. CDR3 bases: TGCGCCAGCAGCCTACTAGCGGAGGATACCTACGAGCAGTACTTC. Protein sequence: CASSLLAEDTYEQYF.

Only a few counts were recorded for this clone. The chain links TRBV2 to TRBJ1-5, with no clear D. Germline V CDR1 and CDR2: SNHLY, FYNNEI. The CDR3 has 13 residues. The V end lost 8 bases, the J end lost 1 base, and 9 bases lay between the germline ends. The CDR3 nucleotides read TGTGCCAGCTCTGGAGAAAGCAATCAGCCCCAGCATTTT. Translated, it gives CASSGESNQPQHF. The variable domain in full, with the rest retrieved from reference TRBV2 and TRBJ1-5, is EPEVTQTPSHQVTQMGQEVILRCVPISNHLYFYWYRQILGQKVEFLVSFYNNEISEKSEIFDDQFSVERPDGSNFTLKIRSTKLEDSAMYFCASSGESNQPQHFGDGTRLSIL.

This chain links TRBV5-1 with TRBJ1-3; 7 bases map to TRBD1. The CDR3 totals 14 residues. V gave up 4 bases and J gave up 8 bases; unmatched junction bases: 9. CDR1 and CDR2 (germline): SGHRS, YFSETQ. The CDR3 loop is CASSGGQVEDTIYF. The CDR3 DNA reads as TGCGCCAGCAGCGGTGGACAGGTGGAGGACACCATATATTTT.

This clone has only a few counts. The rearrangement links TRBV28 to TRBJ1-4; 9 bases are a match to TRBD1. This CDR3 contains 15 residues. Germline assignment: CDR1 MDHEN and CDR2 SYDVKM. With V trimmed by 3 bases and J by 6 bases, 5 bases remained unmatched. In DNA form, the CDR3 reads TGTGCCAGCAGTTTCAGGGACAGGGAGGATGAAAAACTGTTTTTT. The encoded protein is CASSFRDREDEKLFF.

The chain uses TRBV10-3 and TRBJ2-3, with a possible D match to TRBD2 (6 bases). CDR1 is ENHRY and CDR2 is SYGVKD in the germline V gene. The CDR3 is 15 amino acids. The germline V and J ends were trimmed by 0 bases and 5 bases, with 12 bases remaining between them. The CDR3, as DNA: TGTGCCATCAGTGAGTCGCGGGGTGCGGGAGATACGCAGTATTTT. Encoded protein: CAISESRGAGDTQYF.

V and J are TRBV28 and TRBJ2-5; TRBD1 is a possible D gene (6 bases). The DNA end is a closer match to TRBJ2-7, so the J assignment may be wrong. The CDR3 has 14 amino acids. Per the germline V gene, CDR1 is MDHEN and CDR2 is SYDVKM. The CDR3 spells CASSNTGNSYEQYF. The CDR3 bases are TGTGCCAGCTCCAACACAGGGAACTCCTACGAGCAGTACTTC.

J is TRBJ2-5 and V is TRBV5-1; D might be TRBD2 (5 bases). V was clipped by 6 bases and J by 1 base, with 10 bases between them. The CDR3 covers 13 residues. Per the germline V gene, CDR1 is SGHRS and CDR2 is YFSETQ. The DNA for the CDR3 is TGCGCCAGCACGGGCGAGGGCCAAGAGACCCAGTACTTC. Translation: CASTGEGQETQYF.

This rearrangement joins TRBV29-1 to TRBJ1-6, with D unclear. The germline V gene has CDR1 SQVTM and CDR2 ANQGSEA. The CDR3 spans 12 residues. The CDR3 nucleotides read TGCAGGAAAGGGAGCCCCTTAGTTTCCCTCCACTTT. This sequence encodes CRKGSPLVSLHF.

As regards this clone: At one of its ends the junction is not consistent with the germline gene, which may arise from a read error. Here the CDR3 DNA reads TGTGCCCTCAGCCGGGACAGGGTCTACGAGCAGTACTTC. It is translated as CALSRDRVYEQYF. This rearrangement joins TRBV10-3 to TRBJ2-7; TRBD1 matches 9 bases. The germline gives CDR1 ENHRY, CDR2 SYGVKD. The CDR3 totals 13 residues.

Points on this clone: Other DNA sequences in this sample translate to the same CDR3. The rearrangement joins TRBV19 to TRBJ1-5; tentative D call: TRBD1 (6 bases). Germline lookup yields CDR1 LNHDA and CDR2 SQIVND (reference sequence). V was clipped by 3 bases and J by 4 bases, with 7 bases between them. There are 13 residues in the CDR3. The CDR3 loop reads CASSIRGNQPQHF. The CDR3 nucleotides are TGTGCCAGTAGTATCAGGGGAAATCAGCCCCAGCATTTT.

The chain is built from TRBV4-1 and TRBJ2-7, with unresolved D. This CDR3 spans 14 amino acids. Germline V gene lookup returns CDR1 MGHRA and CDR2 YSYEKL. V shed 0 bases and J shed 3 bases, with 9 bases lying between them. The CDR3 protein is CASSQDPTRYEQYF. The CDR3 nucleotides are TGCGCCAGCAGCCAAGACCCTACCCGCTACGAGCAGTACTTC.

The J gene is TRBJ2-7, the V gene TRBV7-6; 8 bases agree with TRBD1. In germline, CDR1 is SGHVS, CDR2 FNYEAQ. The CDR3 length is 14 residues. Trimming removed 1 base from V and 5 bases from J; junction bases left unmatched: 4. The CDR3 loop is CASSLDQGANEQYF. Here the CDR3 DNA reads TGTGCCAGCAGCTTAGACCAGGGGGCAAACGAGCAGTACTTC.

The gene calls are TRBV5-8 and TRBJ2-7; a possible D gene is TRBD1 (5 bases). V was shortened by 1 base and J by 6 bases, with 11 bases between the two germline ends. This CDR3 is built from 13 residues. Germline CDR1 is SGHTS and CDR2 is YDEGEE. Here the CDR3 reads CASSLPRGVEQYF. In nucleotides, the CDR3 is TGTGCCAGCAGCTTGCCTAGGGGCGTCGAGCAGTACTTC. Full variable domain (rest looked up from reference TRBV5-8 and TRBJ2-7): EAGVTQSPTHLIKTRGQQATLRCSPISGHTSVYWYQQALGLGLQFLLWYDEGEERNRGNFPPRFSGRQFPNYSSELNVNALELEDSALYLCASSLPRGVEQYFGPGTRLTVT.